The 4 T cell receptor beta chains presented below share a single source sample, sequenced in a study of cytomegalovirus exposure and HLA in healthy donors (dated by TCRdb to about 2017). The library came from the immunoSEQ multiplex PCR assay. Held by TCRdb, this immuneACCESS table contains in-frame sequences only and omits some clones. Under half of the omission traces to an unresolved V gene where checked; the cause of the rest is unknown. For this sample there are 250,000 to 300,000 clones; around 85% appear just once. The ten largest make up around 1% of the sample. Material: PBMCs. These receptors all come from a woman aged 18 to 35 in good health and CMV-seronegative.

This chain connects TRBV5-6 to TRBJ2-7; perhaps TRBD2 as D (6 bases). Trimming stripped 6 bases from V and 4 bases from J, with 17 bases between. The CDR3 spans 14 residues. Per germline, CDR1 SGHDT and CDR2 YYEEEE. CDR3 nucleotides: TGTGCCAGCATTCGGCGGGGCAGTAAGTACGAGCAGTACTTC. This codes for CASIRRGSKYEQYF.

This clone is a singleton in its sample. This chain joins TRBV7-8 and TRBJ2-7, with TRBD2 matching over 10 bases. V was clipped by 2 bases and J by 6 bases; unmatched bases: 7. Looked up from germline, CDR1 is SGHVS and CDR2 is FQNEAQ. The CDR3 covers 15 residues. CDR3 amino acids: CASSLSGRGGAEQYF. Here the CDR3 DNA reads TGTGCCAGCAGCTTAAGCGGGAGGGGGGGAGCCGAGCAGTACTTC.

The DNA of the CDR3 is TGTGCCAGCTCATCTCTACCTATCACAGGGGTCCTGTTCTTACAGGAAAAACTGTTTTTT. It is translated as CASSSLPITGVLFLQEKLFF. The genes are TRBV18 and TRBJ1-4, with 7 bases matching TRBD1. The J segment lost 8 bases and the V segment lost 5 bases, leaving 26 bases of the junction unmatched. The germline CDR1 and CDR2 sequences are KGHSH and LQKENI. The CDR3 is made up of 20 amino acids.

The chain employs TRBV5-6 and TRBJ1-2; possibly TRBD1 for D (5 bases). V lost 5 bases, J lost 4 bases, and 15 bases lay in between. CDR1 SGHDT and CDR2 YYEEEE come from the germline V gene. The CDR3 sequence is 14 residues long. In DNA, the CDR3 is TGTGCCAGCAGTACAGGCCGACCTAGCTATGGCTACACCTTC. This sequence encodes CASSTGRPSYGYTF.